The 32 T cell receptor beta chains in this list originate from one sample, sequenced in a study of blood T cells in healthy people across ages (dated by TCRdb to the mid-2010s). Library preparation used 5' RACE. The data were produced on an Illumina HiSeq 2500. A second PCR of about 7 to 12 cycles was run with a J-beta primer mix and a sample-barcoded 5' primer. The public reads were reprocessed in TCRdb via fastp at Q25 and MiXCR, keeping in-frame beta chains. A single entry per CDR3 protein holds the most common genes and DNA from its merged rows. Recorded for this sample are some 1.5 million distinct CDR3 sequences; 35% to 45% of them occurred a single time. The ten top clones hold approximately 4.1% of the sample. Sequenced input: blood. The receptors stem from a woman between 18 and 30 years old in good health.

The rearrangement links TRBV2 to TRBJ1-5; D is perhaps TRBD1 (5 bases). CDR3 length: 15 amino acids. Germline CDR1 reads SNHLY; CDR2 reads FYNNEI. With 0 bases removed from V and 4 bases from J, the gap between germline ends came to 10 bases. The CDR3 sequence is CASSEAGPGNQPQHF. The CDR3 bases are TGTGCCAGCAGTGAAGCCGGGCCAGGGAATCAGCCCCAGCATTTT.

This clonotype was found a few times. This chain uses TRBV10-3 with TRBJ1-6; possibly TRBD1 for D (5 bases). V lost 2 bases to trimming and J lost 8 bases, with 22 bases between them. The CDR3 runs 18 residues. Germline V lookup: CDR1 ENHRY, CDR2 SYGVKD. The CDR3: CAISEPPVRGGGDSPLHF. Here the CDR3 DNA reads TGTGCCATCAGTGAGCCCCCCGTTAGGGGTGGCGGCGATTCACCCCTCCACTTT.

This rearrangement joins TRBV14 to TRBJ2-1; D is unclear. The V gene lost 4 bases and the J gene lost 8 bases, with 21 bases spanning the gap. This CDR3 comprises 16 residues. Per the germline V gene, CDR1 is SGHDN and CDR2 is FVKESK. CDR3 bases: TGTGCCAGCAGCCCCCTGCTTGGGTACGGATCCGATGAGCAGTTCTTC. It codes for CASSPLLGYGSDEQFF.

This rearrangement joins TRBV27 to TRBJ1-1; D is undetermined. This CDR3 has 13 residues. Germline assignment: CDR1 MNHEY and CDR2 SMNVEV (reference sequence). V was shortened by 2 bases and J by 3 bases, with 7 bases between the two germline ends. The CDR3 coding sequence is TGTGCCAGCAGTTTACAGGAGGACACTGAAGCTTTCTTT. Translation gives CASSLQEDTEAFF.

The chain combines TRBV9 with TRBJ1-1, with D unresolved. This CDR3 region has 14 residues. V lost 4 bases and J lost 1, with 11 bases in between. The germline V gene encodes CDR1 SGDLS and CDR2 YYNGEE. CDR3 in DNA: TGTGCCAGCAGCCCCCGATTGGGGAACACTGAAGCTTTCTTT. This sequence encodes CASSPRLGNTEAFF.

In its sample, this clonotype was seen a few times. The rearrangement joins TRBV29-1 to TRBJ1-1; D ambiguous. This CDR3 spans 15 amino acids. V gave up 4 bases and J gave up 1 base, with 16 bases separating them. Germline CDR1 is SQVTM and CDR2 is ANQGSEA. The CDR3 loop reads CSVAMPAGGNTEAFF. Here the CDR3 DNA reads TGCAGCGTTGCAATGCCCGCCGGCGGGAACACTGAAGCTTTCTTT. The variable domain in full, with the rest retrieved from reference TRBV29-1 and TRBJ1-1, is SAVISQKPSRDICQRGTSLTIQCQVDSQVTMMFWYRQQPGQSLTLIATANQGSEATYESGFVIDKFPISRPNLTFSTLTVSNMSPEDSSIYLCSVAMPAGGNTEAFFGQGTRLTVV.

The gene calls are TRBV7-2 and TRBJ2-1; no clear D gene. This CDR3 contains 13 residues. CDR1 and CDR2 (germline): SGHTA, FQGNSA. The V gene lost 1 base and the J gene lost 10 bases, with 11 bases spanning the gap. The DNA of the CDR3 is TGTGCCAGCAGCTTAGGGACGGACCTGGAGCAGTTCTTC. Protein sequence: CASSLGTDLEQFF.

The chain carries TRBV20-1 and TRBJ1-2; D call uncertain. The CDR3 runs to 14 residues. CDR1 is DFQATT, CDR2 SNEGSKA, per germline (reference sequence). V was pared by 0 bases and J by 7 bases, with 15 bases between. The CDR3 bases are TGCAGTGCTAGAGATCGGAGGGAACTAAGTGGCTACACCTTC. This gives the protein CSARDRRELSGYTF.

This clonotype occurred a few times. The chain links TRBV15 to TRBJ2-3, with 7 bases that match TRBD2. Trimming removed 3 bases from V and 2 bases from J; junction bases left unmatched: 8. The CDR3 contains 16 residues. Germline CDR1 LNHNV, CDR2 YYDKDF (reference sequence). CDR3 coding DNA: TGTGCCACCAGCAGGGGAACTAGCGTAAACACAGATACGCAGTATTTT. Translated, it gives CATSRGTSVNTDTQYF. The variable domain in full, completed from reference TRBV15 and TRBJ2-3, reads DAMVIQNPRYQVTQFGKPVTLSCSQTLNHNVMYWYQQKSSQAPKLLFHYYDKDFNNEADTPDNFQSRRPNTSFCFLDIRSPGLGDTAMYLCATSRGTSVNTDTQYFGPGTRLTVL.

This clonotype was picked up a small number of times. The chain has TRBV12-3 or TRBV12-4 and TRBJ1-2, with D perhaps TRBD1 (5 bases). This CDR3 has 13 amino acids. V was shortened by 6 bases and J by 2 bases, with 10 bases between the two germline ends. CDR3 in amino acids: CASRQEPNYGYTF. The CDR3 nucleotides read TGTGCCAGCAGACAGGAACCCAACTATGGCTACACCTTC.

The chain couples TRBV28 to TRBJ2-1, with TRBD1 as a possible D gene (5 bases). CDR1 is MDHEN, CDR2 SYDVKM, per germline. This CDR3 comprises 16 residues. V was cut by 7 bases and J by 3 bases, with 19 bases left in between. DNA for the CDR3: TGTGCCAGCACCGACCCAAGCTACAGGAGCTACAATGAGCAGTTCTTC. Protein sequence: CASTDPSYRSYNEQFF.

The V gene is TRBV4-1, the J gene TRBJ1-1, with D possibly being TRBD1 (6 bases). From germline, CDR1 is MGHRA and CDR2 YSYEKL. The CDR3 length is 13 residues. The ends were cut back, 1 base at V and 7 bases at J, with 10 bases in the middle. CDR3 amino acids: CASSQVRGGEAFF. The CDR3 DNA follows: TGCGCCAGCAGCCAAGTGAGAGGGGGTGAAGCTTTCTTT.

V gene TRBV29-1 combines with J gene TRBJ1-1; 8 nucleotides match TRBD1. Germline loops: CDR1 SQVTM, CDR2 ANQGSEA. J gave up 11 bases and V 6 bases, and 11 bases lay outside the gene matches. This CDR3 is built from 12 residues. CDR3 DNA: TGCAGCGTCGCCCGACAGGGGTTTGGGGCTTTCTTT. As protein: CSVARQGFGAFF.

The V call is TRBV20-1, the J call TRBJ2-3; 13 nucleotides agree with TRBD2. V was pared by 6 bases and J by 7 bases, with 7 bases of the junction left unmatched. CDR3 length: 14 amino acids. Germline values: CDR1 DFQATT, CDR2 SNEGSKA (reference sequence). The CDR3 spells CSATGLAGRNTQYF. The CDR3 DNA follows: TGCAGTGCAACGGGACTAGCGGGACGGAATACGCAGTATTTT.

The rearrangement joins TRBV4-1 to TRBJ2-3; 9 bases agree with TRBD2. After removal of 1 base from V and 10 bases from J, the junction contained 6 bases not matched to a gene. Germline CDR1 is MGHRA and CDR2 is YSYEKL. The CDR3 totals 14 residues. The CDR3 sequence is CASSQVISGSSQYF. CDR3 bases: TGCGCCAGCAGCCAAGTTATTAGCGGGAGTTCGCAGTATTTT.

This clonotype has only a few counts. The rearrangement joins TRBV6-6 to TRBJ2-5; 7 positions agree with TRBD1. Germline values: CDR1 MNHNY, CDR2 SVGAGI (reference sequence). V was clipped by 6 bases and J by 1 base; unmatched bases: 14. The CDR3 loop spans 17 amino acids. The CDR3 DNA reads TGTGCCAGCAGCACCGACAGGGTTGCTATCTTCCAAGAGACCCAGTACTTC. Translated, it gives CASSTDRVAIFQETQYF.

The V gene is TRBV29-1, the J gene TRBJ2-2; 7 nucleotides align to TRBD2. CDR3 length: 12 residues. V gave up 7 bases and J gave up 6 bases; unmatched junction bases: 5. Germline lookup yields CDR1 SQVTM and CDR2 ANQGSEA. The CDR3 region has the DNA TGCAGCGCCGACCTAGCGGCCGGGGAGCTGTTTTTT. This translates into CSADLAAGELFF.

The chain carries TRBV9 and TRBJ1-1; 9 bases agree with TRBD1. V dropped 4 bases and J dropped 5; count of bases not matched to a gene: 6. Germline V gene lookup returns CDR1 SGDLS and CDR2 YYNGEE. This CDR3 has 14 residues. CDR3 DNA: TGTGCCAGCAGCCCCGCCGGGACAGGGACTGAAGCTTTCTTT. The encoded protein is CASSPAGTGTEAFF.

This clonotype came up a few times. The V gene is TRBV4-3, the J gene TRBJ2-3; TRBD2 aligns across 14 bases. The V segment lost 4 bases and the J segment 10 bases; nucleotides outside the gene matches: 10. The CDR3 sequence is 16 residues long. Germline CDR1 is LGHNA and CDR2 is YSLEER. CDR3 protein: CASSLGLAGAGGAQYF. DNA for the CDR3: TGCGCCAGCAGCCTGGGACTAGCGGGAGCCGGGGGAGCGCAGTATTTT.

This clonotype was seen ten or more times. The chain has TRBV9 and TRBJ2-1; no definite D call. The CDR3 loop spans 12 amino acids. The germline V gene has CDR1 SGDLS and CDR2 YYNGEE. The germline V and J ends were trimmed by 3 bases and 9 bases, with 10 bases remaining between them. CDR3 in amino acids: CASSGSNSEQFF. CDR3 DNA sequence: TGTGCCAGCAGCGGATCTAATTCTGAGCAGTTCTTC.

The CDR3 region is CASSYHPGTGYEQYF. Written as DNA, the CDR3 is TGCGCCAGCAGCTACCACCCCGGGACAGGCTACGAGCAGTACTTC. The chain employs TRBV5-1 and TRBJ2-7; 8 bases agree with TRBD1. Germline V gene lookup returns CDR1 SGHRS and CDR2 YFSETQ. This CDR3 contains 15 residues. Trimming at V came to 3 bases and at J to 3 bases, leaving 8 bases not matched to a gene.

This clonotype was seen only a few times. The CDR3 protein is CASSGGQLKGQYF. CDR3 DNA: TGCGCCAGCAGCGGGGGACAGCTGAAGGGGCAGTATTTT. The rearrangement links TRBV5-1 to TRBJ2-3, with 7 bases fitting TRBD1. V trimming: 4 bases; J trimming: 11 bases; junction bases outside the gene matches: 10. Germline V gene data show CDR1 as SGHRS and CDR2 as YFSETQ. This CDR3 contains 13 residues.

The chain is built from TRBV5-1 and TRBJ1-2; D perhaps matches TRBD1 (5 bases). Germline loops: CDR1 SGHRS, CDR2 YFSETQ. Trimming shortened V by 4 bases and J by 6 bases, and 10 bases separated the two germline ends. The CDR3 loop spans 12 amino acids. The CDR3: CASSLTTDGYTF. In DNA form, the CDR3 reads TGCGCCAGCAGCCTTACGACAGATGGCTACACCTTC.

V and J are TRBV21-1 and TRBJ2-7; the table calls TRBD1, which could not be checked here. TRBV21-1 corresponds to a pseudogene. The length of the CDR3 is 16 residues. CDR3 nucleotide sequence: TGTGCCAGCAGCAAACATGTAGGCCAGGGTCCCTCCGAGCAGTACTTC. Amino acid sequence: CASSKHVGQGPSEQYF.

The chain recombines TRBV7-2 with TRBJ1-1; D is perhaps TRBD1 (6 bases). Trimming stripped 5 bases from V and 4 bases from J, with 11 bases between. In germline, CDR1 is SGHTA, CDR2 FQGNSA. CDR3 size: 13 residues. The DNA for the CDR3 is TGTGCCAGCAGCCCGCAGACAGGCACTGAAGCTTTCTTT. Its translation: CASSPQTGTEAFF.

The CDR3 is CASRGQGAQNEQFF. In nucleotides, the CDR3 is TGTGCCAGCAGAGGTCAGGGGGCGCAGAATGAGCAGTTCTTC. The V gene is TRBV6-1, the J gene TRBJ2-1; 8 nucleotides match TRBD1. The V gene's germline CDR1 is MNHNS and CDR2 SASEGT. This CDR3 spans 14 amino acids. The V segment lost 6 bases and the J segment 7 bases; nucleotides outside the gene matches: 8.

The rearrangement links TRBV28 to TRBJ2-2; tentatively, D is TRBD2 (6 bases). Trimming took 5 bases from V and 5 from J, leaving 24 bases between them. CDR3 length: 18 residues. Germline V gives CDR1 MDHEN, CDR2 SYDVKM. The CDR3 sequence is CASSEAGFLGGRTGELFF. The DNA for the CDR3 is TGTGCCAGCAGTGAGGCGGGATTCCTAGGAGGCCGGACCGGGGAGCTGTTTTTT.

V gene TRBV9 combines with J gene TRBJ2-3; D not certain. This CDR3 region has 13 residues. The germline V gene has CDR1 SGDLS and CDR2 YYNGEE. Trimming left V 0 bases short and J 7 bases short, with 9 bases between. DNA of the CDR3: TGTGCCAGCAGCGTAGAAGAGTTTCATACGCAGTATTTT. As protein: CASSVEEFHTQYF.

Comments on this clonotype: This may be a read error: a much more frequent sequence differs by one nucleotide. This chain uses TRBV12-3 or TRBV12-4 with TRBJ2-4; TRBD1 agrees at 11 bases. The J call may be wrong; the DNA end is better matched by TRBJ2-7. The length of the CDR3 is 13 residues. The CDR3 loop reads CVSSQGQGGEQYF. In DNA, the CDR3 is TGTGTCAGCAGTCAGGGACAGGGGGGCGAGCAGTACTTC.

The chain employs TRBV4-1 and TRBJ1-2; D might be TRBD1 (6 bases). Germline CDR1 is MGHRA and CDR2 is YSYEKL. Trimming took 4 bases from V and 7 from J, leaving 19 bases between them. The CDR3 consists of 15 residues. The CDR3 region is CASSRYGGPGVGYTF. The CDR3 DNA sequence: TGCGCCAGCAGCCGCTACGGGGGCCCGGGGGTTGGCTACACCTTC.

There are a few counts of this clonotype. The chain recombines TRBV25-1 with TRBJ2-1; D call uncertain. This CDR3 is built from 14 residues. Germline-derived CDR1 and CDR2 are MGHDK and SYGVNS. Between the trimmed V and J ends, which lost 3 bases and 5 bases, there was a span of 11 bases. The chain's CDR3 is CASSDRTINNEQFF. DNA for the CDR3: TGTGCCAGCAGTGATAGGACCATCAACAATGAGCAGTTCTTC.

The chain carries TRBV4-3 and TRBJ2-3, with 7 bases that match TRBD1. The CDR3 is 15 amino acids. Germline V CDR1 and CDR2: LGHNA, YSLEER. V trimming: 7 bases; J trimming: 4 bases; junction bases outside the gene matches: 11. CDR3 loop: CASNQNTGVADTQYF. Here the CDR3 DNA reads TGCGCCAGCAACCAGAATACAGGGGTGGCAGATACGCAGTATTTT.